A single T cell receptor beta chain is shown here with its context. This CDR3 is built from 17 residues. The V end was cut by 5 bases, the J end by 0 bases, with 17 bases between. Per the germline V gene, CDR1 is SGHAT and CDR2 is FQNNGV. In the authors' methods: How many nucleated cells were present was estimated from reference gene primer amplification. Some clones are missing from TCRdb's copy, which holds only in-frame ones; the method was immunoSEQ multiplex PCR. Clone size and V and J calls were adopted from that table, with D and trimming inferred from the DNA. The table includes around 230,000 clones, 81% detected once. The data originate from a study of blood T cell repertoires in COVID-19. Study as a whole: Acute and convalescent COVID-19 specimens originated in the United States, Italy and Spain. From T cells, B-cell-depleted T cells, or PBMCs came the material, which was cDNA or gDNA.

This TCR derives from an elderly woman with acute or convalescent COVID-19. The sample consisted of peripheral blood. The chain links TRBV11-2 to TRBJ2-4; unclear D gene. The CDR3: CASSTHSFTIAKNIQYF. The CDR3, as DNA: TGTGCCAGCAGCACCCATAGTTTTACCATAGCCAAAAACATTCAGTACTTC. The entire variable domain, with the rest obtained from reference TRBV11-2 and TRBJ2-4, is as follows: EAGVAQSPRYKIIEKRQSVAFWCNPISGHATLYWYQQILGQGPKLLIQFQNNGVVDDSQLPKDRFSAERLKGVDSTLKIQPAKLEDSAVYLCASSTHSFTIAKNIQYFGAGTRLSVL.